This T cell receptor (beta chain) was obtained from a study of CD8 T cells in Susac syndrome. Definite or probable Susac syndrome was diagnosed using recently defined diagnostic criteria. An amount of RNA that ranged from roughly 0.45 to 1 ug was reverse transcribed with random hexamers. MiXCR was run by TCRdb on the immunoSEQ multiplex PCR reads, yielding one entry per CDR3 protein. The data show about 240,000 distinct CDR3 sequences, 95% to 97% seen once. This CDR3 spans 14 amino acids. Germline CDR1 reads LNHNV; CDR2 reads YYDKDF (reference sequence). V was shortened by 2 bases and J by 5 bases, with 12 bases between the two germline ends.

J is TRBJ2-5 and V is TRBV15; tentative D call: TRBD1 (6 bases). Source material: CD4+ T cells from PBMCs. The TCR sequence derives from a human donor with Susac syndrome. CDR3: CATSRPSRGETQYF. The CDR3 DNA follows: TGTGCCACCAGCAGACCCTCAAGGGGGGAGACCCAGTACTTC.